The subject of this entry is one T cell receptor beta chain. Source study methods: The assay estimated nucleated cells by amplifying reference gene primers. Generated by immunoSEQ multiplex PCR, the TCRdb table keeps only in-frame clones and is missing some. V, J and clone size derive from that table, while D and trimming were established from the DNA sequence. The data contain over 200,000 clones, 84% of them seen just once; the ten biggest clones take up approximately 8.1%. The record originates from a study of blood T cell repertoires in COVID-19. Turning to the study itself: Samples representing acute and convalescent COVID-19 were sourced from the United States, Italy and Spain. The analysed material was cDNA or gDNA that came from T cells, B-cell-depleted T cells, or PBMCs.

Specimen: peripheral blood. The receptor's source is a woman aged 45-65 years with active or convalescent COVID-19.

The CDR3 protein is CASRPGGRVEETQYF. The CDR3 DNA follows: TGCGCCAGCAGACCGGGCGGCAGGGTGGAGGAGACCCAGTACTTC. This chain links TRBV5-1 with TRBJ2-5; tentative D call: TRBD1 (5 bases). CDR1 is SGHRS, CDR2 YFSETQ, per germline. The CDR3 contains 15 residues. The V end lost 5 bases, the J end lost 5 bases, and 19 bases lay between the germline ends.